This T cell receptor (beta chain) originates from a study of blood T cell repertoires in COVID-19. Looking at the study overall: Specimens from acute and convalescent COVID-19 originated in the United States, Italy and Spain. The analysed material was cDNA or gDNA that came from T cells, B-cell-depleted T cells, or PBMCs.

Original processing notes: Estimation of nucleated cell counts was performed using reference gene primer amplification. The data were produced by immunoSEQ multiplex PCR, yet TCRdb's version contains in-frame clones alone and is incomplete. V, J and clone size derive from that table, while D and trimming were established from the DNA sequence. The profile shows about 42,000 clones, around 87% of them singletons. Trimming removed 6 bases from V and 8 bases from J, with 14 bases in between. Germline CDR1 and CDR2: SGHAT and FQNNGV. This CDR3 contains 13 residues. This clone was observed a single time. The rearrangement uses TRBV11-2 and TRBJ2-1; tentative D call: TRBD1 (5 bases). The sequence was collected from a man aged 50-59 years with active COVID-19. Sequencing used peripheral blood. The DNA for the CDR3 is TGTGCCAGCAGAACTTCAGACAGCCATGAGCAGTTCTTC. As protein: CASRTSDSHEQFF.